This T cell receptor (beta chain) derives from a study of shared clonotypes between healthy human individuals. In the study overall: Three CD4 naive, three CD4 memory, two CD8 naive and one CD8 memory plate were used per donor. Study-level points and caveats: Sequencing of the sorted subsets was shown by rarefaction to be incomplete despite large depth. The sharing of 4% to 5.5% of naive CD4 clonotypes was seen across a handful of donors.

Sequenced by immunoSEQ multiplex PCR; TCRdb stores in-frame clones only, minus some. The data contain hundreds of thousands of clones, approximately 96% of them seen just once; the ten biggest clones take up about 0.11%. The naive CD8 fraction comprised CD45RO-negative cells positively selected for CCR7 and excluded terminally differentiated effector memory CD45RA+ cells. Recent vaccinations or acute infections were absent in the healthy HIV-negative adult donors. J lost 5 bases, V lost 3 bases, and 9 bases had no gene match. The CDR3 spans 15 residues. CDR1 is SGHAT and CDR2 is FQNNGV in the germline V gene. As concerns this clone: Antigen unknown.

The chain is built from TRBV11-2 and TRBJ2-7, with 8 bases lining up with TRBD1. The sample comprised naive CD8+ T cells sorted from blood. This clonotype originated in a woman in her 30s in good health. The DNA for the CDR3 is TGTGCCAGCAGCTTTAGACCCCCAGGGGGCAACGAGCAGTACTTC. It specifies CASSFRPPGGNEQYF.